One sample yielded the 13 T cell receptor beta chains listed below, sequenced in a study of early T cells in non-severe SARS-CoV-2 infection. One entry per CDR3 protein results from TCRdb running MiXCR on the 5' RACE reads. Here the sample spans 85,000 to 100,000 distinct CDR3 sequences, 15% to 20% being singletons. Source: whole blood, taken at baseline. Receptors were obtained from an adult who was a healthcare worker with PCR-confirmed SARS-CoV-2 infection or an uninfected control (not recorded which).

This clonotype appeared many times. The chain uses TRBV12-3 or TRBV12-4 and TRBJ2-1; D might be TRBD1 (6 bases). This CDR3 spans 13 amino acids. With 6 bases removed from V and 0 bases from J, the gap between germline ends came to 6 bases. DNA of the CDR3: TGTGCCAGCAGGGACAGCTCCTACAATGAGCAGTTCTTC. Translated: CASRDSSYNEQFF.

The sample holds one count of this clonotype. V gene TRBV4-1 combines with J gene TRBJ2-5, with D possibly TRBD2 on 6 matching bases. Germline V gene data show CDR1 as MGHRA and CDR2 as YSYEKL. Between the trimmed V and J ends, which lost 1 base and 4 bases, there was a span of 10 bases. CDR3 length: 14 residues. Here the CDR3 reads CASSQGPAGETQYF. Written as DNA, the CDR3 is TGCGCCAGCAGCCAAGGTCCAGCGGGAGAGACCCAGTACTTC.

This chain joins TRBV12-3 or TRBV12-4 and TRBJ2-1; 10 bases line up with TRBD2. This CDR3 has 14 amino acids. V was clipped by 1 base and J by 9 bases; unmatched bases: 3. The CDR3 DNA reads TGTGCCAGCAGTTTAGGAGTAGCGGGAGGTGAGCAGTTCTTC. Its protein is CASSLGVAGGEQFF.

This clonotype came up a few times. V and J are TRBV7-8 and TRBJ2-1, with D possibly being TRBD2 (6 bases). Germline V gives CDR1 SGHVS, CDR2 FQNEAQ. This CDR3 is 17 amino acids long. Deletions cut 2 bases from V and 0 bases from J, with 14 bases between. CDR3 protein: CASSLKERVSSYNEQFF. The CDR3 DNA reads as TGTGCCAGCAGCTTAAAGGAGCGGGTGAGCTCCTACAATGAGCAGTTCTTC. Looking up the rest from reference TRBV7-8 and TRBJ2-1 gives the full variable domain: GAGVSQSPRYKVAKRGQDVALRCDPISGHVSLFWYQQALGQGPEFLTYFQNEAQLDKSGLPSDRFFAERPEGSVSTLKIQRTQQEDSAVYLCASSLKERVSSYNEQFFGPGTRLTVL.

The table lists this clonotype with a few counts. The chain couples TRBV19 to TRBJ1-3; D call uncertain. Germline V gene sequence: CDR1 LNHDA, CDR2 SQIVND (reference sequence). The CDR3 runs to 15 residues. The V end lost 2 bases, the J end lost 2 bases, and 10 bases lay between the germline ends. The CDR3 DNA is TGTGCCAGTAGTATATGGGAAGAGACTGGAAACACCATATATTTT. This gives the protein CASSIWEETGNTIYF.

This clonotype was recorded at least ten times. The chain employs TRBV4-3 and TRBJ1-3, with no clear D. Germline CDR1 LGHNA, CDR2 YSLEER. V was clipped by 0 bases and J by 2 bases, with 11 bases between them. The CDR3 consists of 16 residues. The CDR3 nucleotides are TGCGCCAGCAGCCAAGAAGGTGCAAGAACTGGAAACACCATATATTTT. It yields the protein CASSQEGARTGNTIYF.

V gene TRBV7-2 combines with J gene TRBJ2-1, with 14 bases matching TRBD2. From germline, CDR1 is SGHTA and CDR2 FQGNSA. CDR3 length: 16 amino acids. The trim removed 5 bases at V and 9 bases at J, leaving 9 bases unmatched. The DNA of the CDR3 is TGTGCCAGCAGCCCCCTGGGACTAGCGGGAGCCAGTGAGCAGTTCTTC. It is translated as CASSPLGLAGASEQFF.

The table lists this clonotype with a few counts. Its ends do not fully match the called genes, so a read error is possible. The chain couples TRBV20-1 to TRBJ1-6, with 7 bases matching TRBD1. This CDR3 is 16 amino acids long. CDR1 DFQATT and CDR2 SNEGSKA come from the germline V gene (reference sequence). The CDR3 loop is CSARQGRVSYNSPLHF. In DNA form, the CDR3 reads TGCAGTGCCCGACAGGGCCGGGTCTCCTATAATTCACCCCTCCATTTT.

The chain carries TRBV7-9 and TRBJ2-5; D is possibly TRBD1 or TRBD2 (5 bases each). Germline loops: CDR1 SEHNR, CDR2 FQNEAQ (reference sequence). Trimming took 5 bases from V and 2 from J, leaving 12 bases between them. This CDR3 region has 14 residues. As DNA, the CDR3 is TGTGCCAGCAGCACCTGGGACGGACAAGAGACCCAGTACTTC. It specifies CASSTWDGQETQYF.

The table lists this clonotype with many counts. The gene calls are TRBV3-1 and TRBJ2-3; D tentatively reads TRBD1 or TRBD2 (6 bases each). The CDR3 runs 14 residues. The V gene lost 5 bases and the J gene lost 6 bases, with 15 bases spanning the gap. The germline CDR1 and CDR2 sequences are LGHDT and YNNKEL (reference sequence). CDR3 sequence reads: CASSSNREVDTQYF. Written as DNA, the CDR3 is TGTGCCAGCAGCTCAAACAGGGAGGTGGATACGCAGTATTTT.

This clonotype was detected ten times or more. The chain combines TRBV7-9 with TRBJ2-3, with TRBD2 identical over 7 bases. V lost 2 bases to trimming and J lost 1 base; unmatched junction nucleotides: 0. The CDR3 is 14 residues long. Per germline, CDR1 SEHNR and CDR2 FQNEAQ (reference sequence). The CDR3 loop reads CASSLTSGTDTQYF. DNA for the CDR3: TGTGCCAGCAGCTTAACTAGCGGCACAGATACGCAGTATTTT.

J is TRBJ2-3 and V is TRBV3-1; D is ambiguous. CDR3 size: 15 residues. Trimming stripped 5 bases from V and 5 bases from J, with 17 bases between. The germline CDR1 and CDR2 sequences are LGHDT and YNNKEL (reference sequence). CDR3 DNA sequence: TGTGCCAGCAGCTTCCGTGACACCCGGAGAGATACGCAGTATTTT. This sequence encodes CASSFRDTRRDTQYF.

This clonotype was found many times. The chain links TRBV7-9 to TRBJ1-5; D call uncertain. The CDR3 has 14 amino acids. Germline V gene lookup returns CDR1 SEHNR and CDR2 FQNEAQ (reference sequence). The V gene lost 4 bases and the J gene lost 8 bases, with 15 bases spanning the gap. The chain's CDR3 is CASSSWTRKEPQHF. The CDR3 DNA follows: TGTGCCAGCAGCTCATGGACCCGGAAAGAGCCCCAGCATTTT.